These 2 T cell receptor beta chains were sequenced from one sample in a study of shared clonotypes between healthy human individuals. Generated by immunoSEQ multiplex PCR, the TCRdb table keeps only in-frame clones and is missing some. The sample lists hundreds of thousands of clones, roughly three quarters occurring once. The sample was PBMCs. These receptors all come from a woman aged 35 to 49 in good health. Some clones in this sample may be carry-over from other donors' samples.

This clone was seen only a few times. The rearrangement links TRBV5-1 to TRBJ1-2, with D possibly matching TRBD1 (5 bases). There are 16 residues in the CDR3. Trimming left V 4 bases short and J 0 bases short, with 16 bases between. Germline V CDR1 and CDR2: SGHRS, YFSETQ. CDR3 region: CASSPVLGGANYGYTF. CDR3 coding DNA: TGCGCCAGCAGCCCCGTATTGGGGGGAGCTAACTATGGCTACACCTTC.

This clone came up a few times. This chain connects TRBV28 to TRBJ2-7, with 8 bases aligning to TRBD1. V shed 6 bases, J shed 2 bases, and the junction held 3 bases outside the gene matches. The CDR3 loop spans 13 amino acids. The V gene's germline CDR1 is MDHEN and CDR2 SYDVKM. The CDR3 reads CASRRQGPYEQYF. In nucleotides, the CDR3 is TGTGCCAGCAGACGACAGGGGCCCTACGAGCAGTACTTC. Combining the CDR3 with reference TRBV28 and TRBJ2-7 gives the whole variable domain DVKVTQSSRYLVKRTGEKVFLECVQDMDHENMFWYRQDPGLGLRLIYFSYDVKMKEKGDIPEGYSVSREKKERFSLILESASTNQTSMYLCASRRQGPYEQYFGPGTRLTVT.